The rows below give T cell receptor beta chains drawn from one sample of a study of cytomegalovirus exposure and HLA in healthy donors. Some clones are missing from TCRdb's copy, which holds only in-frame ones; the method was immunoSEQ multiplex PCR. The table includes more than 130,000 clones, 73% detected once. The sequenced sample was PBMCs. The receptors were sampled from a human donor in good health. CDR3s include the opening cysteine and the closing phenylalanine or tryptophan. The D gene is left open where the match is weak. Only some rows state a clone size, as once, few, many or a class for expanded clones.

d_gene	abundance	j_gene	v_gene	CDR3nt	CDR3aa
TRBD2	once	TRBJ2-7	TRBV15	TGTGCCACCAGCAGGGGGATGACTAGCGGATCGGGAGAGCAGTACTTC	CATSRGMTSGSGEQYF
-	-	TRBJ1-3	TRBV9	TGTGCCAGCAGCGCGGAGGAGAACACCATATATTTT	CASSAEENTIYF
TRBD1	once	TRBJ1-1	TRBV19	TGTGCCAGTAGCTTACGCGGGACAGCTGAAGCTTTCTTT	CASSLRGTAEAFF
-	-	TRBJ2-7	TRBV5-1	TGCGCCAGCAGCTTCCTGGACACCATCTACGAGCAGTACTTC	CASSFLDTIYEQYF
TRBD2	-	TRBJ2-1	TRBV18	TGTGCCAGCTCGGACGGGACTAGCGGGGAGCAGTTCTTC	CASSDGTSGEQFF
TRBD2	once	TRBJ2-5	TRBV11-2	TGTGCCAGCAGCATAAGGACTAGCGGGGGGGAGACCCAGTACTTC	CASSIRTSGGETQYF
-	-	TRBJ1-1	TRBV2	TGTGCCAGCAGTATCAGACAGGTTGAAGCTTTCTTT	CASSIRQVEAFF
TRBD1	few	TRBJ2-7	TRBV11-2	TGTGCCAGCAGCTTAGCTACCGGACAGGGGCGGTTC	CASSLATGQGRF
-	-	TRBJ1-2	TRBV2	TGTGCCAGCAGTGACGGAGGGTTCGCCTATGGCTACACCTTC	CASSDGGFAYGYTF
-	-	TRBJ1-2	TRBV5-6	TGTGCCAGCAGCTACACCAGACAGGCTTACTATGGCTACACCTTC	CASSYTRQAYYGYTF
TRBD2	-	TRBJ2-5	TRBV2	TGTGCCAGCAGTGAACTAGCGGGTGCCCCCCAAGAGACCCAGTACTTC	CASSELAGAPQETQYF
TRBD1	-	TRBJ1-3	TRBV5-1	TGCGCCAGCAGCCCCCAGGGGGATGTAAACACCATATATTTT	CASSPQGDVNTIYF
TRBD2	-	TRBJ2-7	TRBV5-6	TGTGCCAGCAGCGCCGGGACTAGCCTCGCCTACGAGCAGTACTTC	CASSAGTSLAYEQYF
-	-	TRBJ2-3	TRBV28	TGTGCCAGCAGCACGGGTACACCTAGCACAGATACGCAGTATTTT	CASSTGTPSTDTQYF
-	once	TRBJ1-4	TRBV6-1	TGTGCCAGCATAGGGGAAACTAATGAAAAACTGTTTTTT	CASIGETNEKLFF
-	-	TRBJ1-1	TRBV19	TGTGCCACTTGGGCAGGGAACACTGAAGCTTTCTTT	CATWAGNTEAFF
-	-	TRBJ2-7	TRBV10-3	TGTGCCATCAGTGAGTCGAACGGGGTTTACGAGCAGTACTTC	CAISESNGVYEQYF
TRBD2	-	TRBJ2-2	TRBV9	TGTGCCAGCAGCGTAGAACCAGCGGGAGGGCCTGTGGCCGGGGAGCTGTTTTTT	CASSVEPAGGPVAGELFF
TRBD2	-	TRBJ2-3	TRBV29-1	TGCAGCGTGGGGGGGGCGGGAGGGCCAGATACGCAGTATTTT	CSVGGAGGPDTQYF
TRBD1	few	TRBJ2-1	TRBV6-6	TGTGCCAGCAGTTACCTCGACAGGGTCAATGAGCAGTTCTTC	CASSYLDRVNEQFF
TRBD2	-	TRBJ2-5	TRBV5-6	TGTGCCAGCAGCGGGACTAGCGGGAGAAGGTTACTAGAGACCCAGTACTTC	CASSGTSGRRLLETQYF
TRBD1	-	TRBJ2-3	TRBV19	TGTGCCAGTAGTGCCAACACCGGGACAGGGGTCACAGATACGCAGTATTTT	CASSANTGTGVTDTQYF
TRBD2	-	TRBJ2-7	TRBV5-1	TGCGCCAGCAGCGATACGGGGGGGCCCGGCGAGCAGTACTTC	CASSDTGGPGEQYF
TRBD2	few	TRBJ2-3	TRBV25-1	TGTGCCAGCAGTGGGACTAGCGTTGATACGCAGTATTTT	CASSGTSVDTQYF
TRBD2	-	TRBJ2-3	TRBV7-8	TGTGCCAGCAGCTCCCAACTAGCGGGAGGGGATACGCAGTATTTT	CASSSQLAGGDTQYF
-	-	TRBJ2-1	TRBV4-1	TGCGCCAGCAGCCAAGTTAGTGGGAGGAGCGCCTACAATGAGCAGTTCTTC	CASSQVSGRSAYNEQFF
TRBD1	-	TRBJ2-1	TRBV13	TGTGCCAGCAGCCTCACCCCGGACAGGGGCAATGAGCAGTTCTTC	CASSLTPDRGNEQFF
-	once	TRBJ2-1	TRBV4-1	TGCGCCAGCAGCCAAGAGGGGCTAGTAGGCAATGAGCAGTTCTTC	CASSQEGLVGNEQFF
-	-	TRBJ1-1	TRBV7-8	TGTGCCAGCAGCTCATCCCAGGACACTGAAGCTTTCTTT	CASSSSQDTEAFF
TRBD1	once	TRBJ2-5	TRBV19	TGTGCCAGTATGGACAGGGGGATAAGAGAGACCCAGTACTTC	CASMDRGIRETQYF
TRBD2	-	TRBJ2-2	TRBV2	TGTGCCAGCTCCAGCGGGAGTTGGGCCGGGGAGCTGTTTTTT	CASSSGSWAGELFF
-	few	TRBJ2-1	TRBV5-1	TGCGCCAGCACCCGGCAGGAAAACAATGAGCAGTTCTTC	CASTRQENNEQFF
TRBD2	-	TRBJ2-3	TRBV7-9	TGTGCCAGCAGCTTAAGCATGGGCGGGAGCTCAGATACGCAGTATTTT	CASSLSMGGSSDTQYF
-	few	TRBJ1-1	TRBV7-9	TGTGCCAGCAGCTTAGTGAGGACAAACACTGAAGCTTTCTTT	CASSLVRTNTEAFF
TRBD1	-	TRBJ2-1	TRBV27	TGTGCCAGCAGAAGGGGGACAGGGAGTTACAATGAGCAGTTCTTC	CASRRGTGSYNEQFF
-	-	TRBJ2-1	TRBV4-1	TGCGCCAGCAGCCAAGAAGCGATAGGGGGCAATGAGCAGTTCTTC	CASSQEAIGGNEQFF
-	-	TRBJ2-7	TRBV6-7	TGTGCCAGCAGTTACCACTACAGGGGGGGATCCTACGAGCAGTACTTC	CASSYHYRGGSYEQYF
TRBD1	many	TRBJ2-7	TRBV5-6	TGTGCCAGCAGCATGCCAGGACAGGGCCCGCGGGAGCAGTACTTC	CASSMPGQGPREQYF
TRBD2	many	TRBJ2-1	TRBV6-1	TGTGCCAGCAGCCTGATAGCGGGACCCTACAATGAGCAGTTCTTC	CASSLIAGPYNEQFF
-	-	TRBJ2-3	TRBV27	TGTGCCAGCAGTTTATCGAGGGGCACAGATACGCAGTATTTT	CASSLSRGTDTQYF